This TCR beta chain was recorded in a study of blood T cell repertoires in COVID-19. Sequencing was performed with immunoSEQ multiplex PCR; in TCRdb, only in-frame clones are kept and a portion is missing. The sample lists about 240,000 clones; roughly 90% were seen once. Per the germline V gene, CDR1 is SGHDN and CDR2 is FVKESK. The CDR3 loop spans 12 amino acids. Trimming cost V 8 bases and J 8 bases, with 10 bases left between them. The chain recombines TRBV14 with TRBJ1-6; TRBD1 might be the D (5 bases). This TCR came from a man aged 55 to 70 with acute or convalescent COVID-19. Sequenced: peripheral blood. The chain's CDR3 is CASGGFDSPLHF. CDR3 nucleotide sequence: TGTGCCAGCGGGGGGTTTGATTCACCCCTCCACTTT.